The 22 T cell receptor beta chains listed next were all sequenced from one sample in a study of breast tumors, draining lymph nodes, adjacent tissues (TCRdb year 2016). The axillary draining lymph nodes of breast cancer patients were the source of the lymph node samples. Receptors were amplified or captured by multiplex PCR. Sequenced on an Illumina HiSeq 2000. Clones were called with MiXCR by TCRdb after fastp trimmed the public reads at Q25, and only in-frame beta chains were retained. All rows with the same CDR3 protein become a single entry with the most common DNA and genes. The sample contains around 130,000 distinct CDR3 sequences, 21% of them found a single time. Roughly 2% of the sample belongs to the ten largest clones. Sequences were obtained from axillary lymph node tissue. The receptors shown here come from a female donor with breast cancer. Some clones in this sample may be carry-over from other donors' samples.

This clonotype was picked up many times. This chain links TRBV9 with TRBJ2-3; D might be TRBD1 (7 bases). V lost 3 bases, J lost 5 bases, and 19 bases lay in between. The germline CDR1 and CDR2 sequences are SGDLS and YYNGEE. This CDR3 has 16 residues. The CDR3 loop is CASSAQGGGGKDTQYF. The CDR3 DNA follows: TGTGCCAGCAGCGCGCAGGGGGGTGGGGGCAAAGATACGCAGTATTTT.

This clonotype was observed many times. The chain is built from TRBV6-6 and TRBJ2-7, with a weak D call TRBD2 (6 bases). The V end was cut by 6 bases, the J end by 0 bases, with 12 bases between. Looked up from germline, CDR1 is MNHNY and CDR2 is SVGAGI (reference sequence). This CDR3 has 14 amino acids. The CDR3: CASRRGLGSYEQYF. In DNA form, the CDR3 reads TGTGCCAGCAGGAGGGGACTGGGCTCCTACGAGCAGTACTTC.

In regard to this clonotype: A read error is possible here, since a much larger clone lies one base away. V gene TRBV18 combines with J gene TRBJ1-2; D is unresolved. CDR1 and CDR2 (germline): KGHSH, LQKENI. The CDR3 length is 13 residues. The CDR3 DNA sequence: TGTGCCAGCTCACCTCCAGGAAACTATGGCTGCACCTTC. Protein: CASSPPGNYGCTF.

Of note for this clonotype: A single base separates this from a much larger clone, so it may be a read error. CDR3 region: CAIVPGQGGPYDEQFF. CDR3 coding DNA: TGTGCCATCGTCCCGGGACAGGGGGGACCTTACGATGAGCAGTTCTTC. This chain connects TRBV6-5 to TRBJ2-1; the match to TRBD1 covers 11 bases. The CDR3 has 16 residues. Germline V gene sequence: CDR1 MNHEY, CDR2 SVGAGI. Unmatched junction bases numbered 16, after V lost 10 bases and J lost 8 bases.

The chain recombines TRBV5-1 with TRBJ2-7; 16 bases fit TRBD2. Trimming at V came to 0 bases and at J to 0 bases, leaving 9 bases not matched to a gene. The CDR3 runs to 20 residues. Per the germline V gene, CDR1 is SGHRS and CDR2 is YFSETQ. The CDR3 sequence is CASSLALGTSGRAFSYEQYF. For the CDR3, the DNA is TGCGCCAGCAGCTTGGCCCTCGGGACTAGCGGGAGGGCCTTCTCCTACGAGCAGTACTTC.

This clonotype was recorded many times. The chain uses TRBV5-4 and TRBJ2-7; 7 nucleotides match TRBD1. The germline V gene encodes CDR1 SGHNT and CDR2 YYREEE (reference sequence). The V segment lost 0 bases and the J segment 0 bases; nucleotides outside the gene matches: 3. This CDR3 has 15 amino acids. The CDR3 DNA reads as TGTGCCAGCAGCTTGGGGGGACAGAGCTCCTACGAGCAGTACTTC. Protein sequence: CASSLGGQSSYEQYF.

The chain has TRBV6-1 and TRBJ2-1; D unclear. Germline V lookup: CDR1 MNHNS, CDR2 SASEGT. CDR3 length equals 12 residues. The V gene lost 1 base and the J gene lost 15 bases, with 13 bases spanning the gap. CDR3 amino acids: CASSEGLGISFF. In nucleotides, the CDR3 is TGTGCCAGCAGTGAAGGGTTGGGGATATCGTTCTTC.

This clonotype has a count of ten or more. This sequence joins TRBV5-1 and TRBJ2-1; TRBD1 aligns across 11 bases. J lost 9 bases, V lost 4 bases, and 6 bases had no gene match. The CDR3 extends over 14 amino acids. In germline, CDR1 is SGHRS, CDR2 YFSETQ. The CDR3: CASSIGQGAGEQFF. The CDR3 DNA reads TGCGCCAGCAGCATTGGACAGGGGGCTGGTGAGCAGTTCTTC.

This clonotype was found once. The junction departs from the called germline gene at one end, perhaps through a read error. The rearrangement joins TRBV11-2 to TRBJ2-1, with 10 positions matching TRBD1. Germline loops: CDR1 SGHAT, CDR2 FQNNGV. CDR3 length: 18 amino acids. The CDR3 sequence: CASRMGQGKRETYNEQSF. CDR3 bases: TGTGCCAGCCGAATGGGACAGGGGAAAAGGGAGACCTACAATGAGCAGTCCTTC.

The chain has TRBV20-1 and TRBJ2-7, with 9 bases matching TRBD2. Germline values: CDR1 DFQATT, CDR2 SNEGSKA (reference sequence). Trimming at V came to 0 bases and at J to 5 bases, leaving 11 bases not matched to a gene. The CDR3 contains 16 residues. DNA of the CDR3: TGCAGTGCTAGAGATGTAGCGGGAGTCGGGTGGGACGAGCAGTACTTC. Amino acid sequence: CSARDVAGVGWDEQYF.

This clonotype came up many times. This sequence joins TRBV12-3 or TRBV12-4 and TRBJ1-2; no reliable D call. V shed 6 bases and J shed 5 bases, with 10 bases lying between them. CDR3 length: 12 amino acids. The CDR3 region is CASRAQAYGYTF. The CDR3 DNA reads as TGTGCCAGCAGGGCTCAGGCGTATGGCTACACCTTC.

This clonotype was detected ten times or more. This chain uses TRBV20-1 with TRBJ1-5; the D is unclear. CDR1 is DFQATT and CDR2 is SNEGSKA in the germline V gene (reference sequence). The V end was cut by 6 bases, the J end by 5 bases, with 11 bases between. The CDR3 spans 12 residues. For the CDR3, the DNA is TGCAGTGCGACCAGGCCCGATCAGCCCCAGCATTTT. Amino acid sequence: CSATRPDQPQHF.

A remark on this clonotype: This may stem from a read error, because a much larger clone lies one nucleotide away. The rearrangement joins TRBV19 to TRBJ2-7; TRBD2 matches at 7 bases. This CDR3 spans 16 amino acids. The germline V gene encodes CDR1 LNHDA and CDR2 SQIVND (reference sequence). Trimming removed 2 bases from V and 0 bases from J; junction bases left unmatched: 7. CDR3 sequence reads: CASSIKSSGSSYEQYF. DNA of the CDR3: TGTGCCAGTAGTATAAAGAGTAGCGGGTCCTCCTACGAGCAGTACTTC.

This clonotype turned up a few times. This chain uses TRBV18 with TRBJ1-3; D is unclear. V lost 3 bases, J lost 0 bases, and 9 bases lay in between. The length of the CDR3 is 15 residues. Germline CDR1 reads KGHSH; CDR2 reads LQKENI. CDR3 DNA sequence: TGTGCCAGCTCACCTGTGAGTTTCTCTGGAAACACCATATATTTT. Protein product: CASSPVSFSGNTIYF.

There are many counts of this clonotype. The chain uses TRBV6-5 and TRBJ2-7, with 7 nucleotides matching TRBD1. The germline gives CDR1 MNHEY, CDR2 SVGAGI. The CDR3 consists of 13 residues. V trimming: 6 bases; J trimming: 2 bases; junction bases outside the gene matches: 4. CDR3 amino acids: CASRRDSPYEQYF. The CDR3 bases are TGTGCCAGCAGGAGGGACAGCCCCTACGAGCAGTACTTC.

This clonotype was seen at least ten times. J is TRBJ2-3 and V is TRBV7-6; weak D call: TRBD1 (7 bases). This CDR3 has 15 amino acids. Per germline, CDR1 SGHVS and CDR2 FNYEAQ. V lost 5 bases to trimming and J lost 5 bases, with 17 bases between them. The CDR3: CASSPGGSQLDTQYF. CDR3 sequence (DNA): TGTGCCAGCAGCCCAGGGGGGAGTCAATTAGATACGCAGTATTTT.

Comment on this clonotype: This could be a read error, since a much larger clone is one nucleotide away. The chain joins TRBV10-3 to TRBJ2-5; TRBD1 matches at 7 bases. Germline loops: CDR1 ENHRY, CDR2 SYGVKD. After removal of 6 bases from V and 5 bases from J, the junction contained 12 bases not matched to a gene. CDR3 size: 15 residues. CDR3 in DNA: TGTGCCATCAGCACAGCTACAGGGGTTATTGAGACCCAGTACTTC. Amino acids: CAISTATGVIETQYF.

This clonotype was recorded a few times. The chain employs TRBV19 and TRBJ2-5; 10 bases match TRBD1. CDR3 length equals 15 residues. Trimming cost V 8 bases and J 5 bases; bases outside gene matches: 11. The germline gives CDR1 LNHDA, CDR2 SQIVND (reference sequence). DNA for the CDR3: TGTGCCAGTTCCCCATGGGGACAGGGGAGGGAGACCCAGTACTTC. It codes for CASSPWGQGRETQYF.

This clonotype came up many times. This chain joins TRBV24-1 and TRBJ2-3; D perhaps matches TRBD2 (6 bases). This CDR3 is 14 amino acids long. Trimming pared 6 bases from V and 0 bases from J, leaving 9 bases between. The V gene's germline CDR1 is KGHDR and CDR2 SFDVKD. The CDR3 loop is CATSRGISTDTQYF. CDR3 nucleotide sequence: TGTGCCACCAGTCGGGGGATTAGCACAGATACGCAGTATTTT.

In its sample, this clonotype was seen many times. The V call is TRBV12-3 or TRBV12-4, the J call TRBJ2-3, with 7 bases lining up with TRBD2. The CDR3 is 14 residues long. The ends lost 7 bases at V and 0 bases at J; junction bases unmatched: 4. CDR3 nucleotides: TGTGCCAGCAAACTAGCGCCCAGCACAGATACGCAGTATTTT. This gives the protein CASKLAPSTDTQYF.

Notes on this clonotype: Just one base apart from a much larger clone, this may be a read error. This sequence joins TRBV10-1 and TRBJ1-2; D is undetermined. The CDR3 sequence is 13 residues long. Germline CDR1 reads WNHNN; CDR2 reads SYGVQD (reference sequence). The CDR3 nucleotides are TGCGCCAGCAGTGAGAGTCAGACCTATGGCTACGCCTTC. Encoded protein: CASSESQTYGYAF.

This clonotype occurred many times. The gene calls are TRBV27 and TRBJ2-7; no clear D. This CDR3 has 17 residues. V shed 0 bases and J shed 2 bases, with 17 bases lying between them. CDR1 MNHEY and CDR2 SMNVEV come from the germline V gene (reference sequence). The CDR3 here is CASSLSPRSRPPYEQYF. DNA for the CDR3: TGTGCCAGCAGTTTATCTCCCCGATCCAGGCCGCCCTACGAGCAGTACTTC.